This T cell receptor (beta chain) was retrieved from a study of blood T cell repertoires in COVID-19. Overall study context: Both acute and convalescent COVID-19 samples were obtained from the United States, Italy and Spain. The cDNA or gDNA used as material had been derived from T cells, B-cell-depleted T cells, or PBMCs.

Germline CDR1 and CDR2: MNHEY and SVGAGI. This CDR3 is 13 amino acids long. The V and J ends lost 6 bases and 4 bases, in that order; junction bases with no gene match: 3. Per the original methods: Scientists estimated how many nucleated cells there were by amplifying reference gene primers. Only in-frame clones appear in the TCRdb table, and some are missing; sequencing was by immunoSEQ multiplex PCR. Clone size and the V and J calls come from that table; the DNA yielded D and trimming. The sample has tens of thousands of clones; about nine tenths are singletons. This clone was detected only a few times.

The material sequenced was peripheral blood. The J gene is TRBJ1-5, the V gene TRBV6-5; 7 bases align to TRBD1. The TCR originated in a woman aged 45-60 years in a cohort sampled during active COVID-19. In nucleotides, the CDR3 is TGTGCCAGCAGAAGACAGGGAAATCAGCCCCAGCATTTT. Its translation: CASRRQGNQPQHF.